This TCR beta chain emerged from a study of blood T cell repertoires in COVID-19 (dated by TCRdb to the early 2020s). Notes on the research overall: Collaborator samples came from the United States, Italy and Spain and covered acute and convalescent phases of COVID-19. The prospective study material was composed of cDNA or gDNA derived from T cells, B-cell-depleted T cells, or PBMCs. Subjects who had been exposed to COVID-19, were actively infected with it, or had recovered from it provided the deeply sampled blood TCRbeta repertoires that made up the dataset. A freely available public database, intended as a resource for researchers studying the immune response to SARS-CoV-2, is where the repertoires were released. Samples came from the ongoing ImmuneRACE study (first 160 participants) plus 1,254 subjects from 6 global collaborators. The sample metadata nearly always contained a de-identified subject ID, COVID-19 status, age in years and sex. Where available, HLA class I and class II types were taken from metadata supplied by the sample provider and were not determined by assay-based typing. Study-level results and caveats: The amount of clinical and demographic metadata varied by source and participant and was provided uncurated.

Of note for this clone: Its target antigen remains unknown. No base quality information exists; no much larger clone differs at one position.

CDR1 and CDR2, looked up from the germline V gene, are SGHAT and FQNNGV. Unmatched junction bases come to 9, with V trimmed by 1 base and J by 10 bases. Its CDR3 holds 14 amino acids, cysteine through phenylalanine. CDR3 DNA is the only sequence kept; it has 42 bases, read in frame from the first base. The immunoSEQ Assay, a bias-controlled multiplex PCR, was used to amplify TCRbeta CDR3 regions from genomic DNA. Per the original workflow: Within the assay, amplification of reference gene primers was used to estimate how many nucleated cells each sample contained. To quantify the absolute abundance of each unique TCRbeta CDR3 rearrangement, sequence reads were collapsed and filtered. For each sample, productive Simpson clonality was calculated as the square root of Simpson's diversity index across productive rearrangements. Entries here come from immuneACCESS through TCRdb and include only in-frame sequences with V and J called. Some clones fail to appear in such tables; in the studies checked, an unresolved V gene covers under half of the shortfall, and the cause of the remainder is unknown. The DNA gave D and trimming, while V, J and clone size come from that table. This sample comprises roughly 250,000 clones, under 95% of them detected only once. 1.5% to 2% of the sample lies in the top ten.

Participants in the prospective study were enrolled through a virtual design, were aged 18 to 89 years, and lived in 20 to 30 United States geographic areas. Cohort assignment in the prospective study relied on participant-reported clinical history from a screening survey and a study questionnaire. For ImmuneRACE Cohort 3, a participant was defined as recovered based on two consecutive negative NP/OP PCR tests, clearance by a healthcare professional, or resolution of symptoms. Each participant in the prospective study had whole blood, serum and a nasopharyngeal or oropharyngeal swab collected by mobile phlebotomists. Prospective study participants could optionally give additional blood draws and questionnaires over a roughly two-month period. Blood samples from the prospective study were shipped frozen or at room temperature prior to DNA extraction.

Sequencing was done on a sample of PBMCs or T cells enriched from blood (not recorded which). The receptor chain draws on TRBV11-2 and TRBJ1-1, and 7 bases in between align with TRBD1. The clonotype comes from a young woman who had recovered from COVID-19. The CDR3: CASSLVGQGGPAFF. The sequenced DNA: TGTGCCAGCAGCTTAGTCGGGCAGGGGGGTCCAGCTTTCTTT.